This T cell receptor beta chain is from a study of Ad26.COV2.S vaccination and SARS-CoV-2 variants. The ends were cut back, 7 bases at V and 4 bases at J, with 8 bases in the middle. Germline V gene lookup returns CDR1 MNHNY and CDR2 SVGAGI (reference sequence). The length of the CDR3 is 13 residues. Only in-frame clones appear in the TCRdb table, and some are missing; sequencing was by immunoSEQ multiplex PCR. This table has some 250,000 clones, roughly 90% appearing once. Regarding treatment: 19 received Ad26.COV2.S at low or high dose, single or two shots; roughly five received placebo; per-sample allocation not given. Collection of the samples took place on day 63 after the first injection of vaccine or placebo. This clone has a single count.

This clonotype was obtained from a person between 18 and 59 years old who received the Ad26.COV2.S COVID-19 vaccine or a placebo. The rearrangement joins TRBV6-6 to TRBJ2-6; D is unclear. Sequences were derived from peripheral blood, sampled in a trial of Ad26.COV2.S vaccine versus placebo. The CDR3 DNA sequence: TGTGCCAGCATCCTCGCGGGGGCCAACGTCCTGACTTTC. Protein product: CASILAGANVLTF.